This TCR beta chain was captured in a study of identical twins (dated by TCRdb to the mid-2010s). Looking at the study overall: To test whether fetal clonotypes persist, the study used deep sequencing on TCR alpha and beta repertoires from monozygotic twins, unrelated adults of various ages, and cord blood. Replicate twin experiments were performed at different times using different library preparation protocols to rule out contamination. The investigation overall reported the following: Compared with coincidental sharing between unrelated individuals, out-of-frame TCR alpha sequences shared between twins showed an excess of sequences with low generation probability. Recombination models systematically underestimated out-of-frame TCR alpha sharing in monozygotic twins but agreed with sharing between unrelated individuals. Because the same donors could not be followed over many years, the conclusions relied on cross-sectional statistical analysis. The excess sharing between twins in beta out-of-frame sequences was weaker because fewer shared sequences reduced the signal-to-noise ratio. Invariant T cells such as MAIT and iNKT could partly confound zero-insertion analyses, though diverse VJ usage argued against this for most clonotypes. Abundant cord blood beta clonotypes carried fewer insertions; young adult naive repertoires showed a weaker similar trend, while memory repertoires showed none.

In regard to this clonotype: Its recognized antigen is unknown. Base qualities were left out, and no much larger clone turns up one base away.

A distance of 20 bases separates the germline ends of V and J, which lose 5 bases and 9 bases respectively. The CDR3 starts with the cysteine, ends with the phenylalanine, and has 15 residues. The entry retains the CDR3 DNA only, 45 bases that are in frame from base 1. The method behind the library was 5' RACE. Reads for this sample came from an Illumina HiSeq 2000. A universal primer binding site was added through template switching, and the final cDNA carried a unique molecular identifier so that TCR cDNA molecules could be counted accurately. Specific primers in the conserved constant-segment region were used to synthesize first-strand cDNA for the TCR alpha and beta chains. To control for contamination, every cDNA library carried two barcodes: a SMART-Mk sample barcode plus Illumina barcodes. TruSeq adapter sequences, together with Illumina sample barcodes, were added in two successive PCR steps. Sequencing of the TCR alpha and beta cDNA libraries was done on the Illumina HiSeq platform using custom primers. The study's own analysis went as follows. MiGEC was used to process raw reads and extract unique molecular identifiers, and MiXCR was used to find CDR3 positions. Recombination models were inferred per individual with the repgenHMM and IGoR tools using an EM algorithm. The tcR package in R was used for shared clonotype analysis, with sharing normalized by the product of cloneset sizes. To study raw recombination without the effects of thymic and clonal selection, out-of-frame nonproductive sequences were analyzed. The public reads were reprocessed in TCRdb via fastp at Q25 and MiXCR, keeping in-frame beta chains. Rows merge per CDR3 protein into single entries with the most common DNA and genes. The V and J calls reflect TCRdb's pipeline rather than the authors' work. This sample comprises about 730,000 distinct CDR3 sequences, 21% of them detected only once. The ten most abundant clones make up approximately 4.5% of the sample.

All donors were healthy Caucasians. Three pairs of female monozygotic twins, all aged roughly 18 to 30 years, made up the twin cohort. Peripheral blood mononuclear cells were used as the source from which RNA for TCR libraries was isolated. These records were also assigned to another study, of T cells expressing NK-cell markers. As the second study states: TCR beta-chain repertoires were profiled in sorted CD3+CD56+NKG2C+, CD3+CD56+NKG2C- and CD3+CD56-NKG2C+ T-cell subsets from several donors. Among the eight sequenced donors, only one was HCMV-seronegative, while the other seven were HCMV-seropositive. In several experiments an anti-gammadeltaTCR antibody was added to restrict sorting to alphabetaTCR-expressing T cells. In more than 5 donors, the dominant CD3+CD56+NKG2C+ clonotypes were found to rank among the top 10 CD8+ clonotypes and to make up 1.0-7.0% of CD8+ T cells. Those dominant clonotypes were again the most abundant among CD3+CD56-NKG2C+ cells in a handful of donors, at 28.3-60.1%. Whether the expanded NKG2C-expressing T cell clones were specific for HCMV antigens was left unclear. The eight sequenced donors were randomly selected healthy volunteers, three men and five women. To determine HCMV serostatus, a commercial ELISA kit was used to detect HCMV-specific IgG in serum. For 5 or 6 donors, unsorted PBMC were also used to sequence bulk peripheral blood T-cell repertoires. MIGEC handled demultiplexing of the reads and grouping by UMI, while MiTCR was used to assemble and quantify clonotypes. To remove erroneous sequences, TCR cDNA sequences were retained only when supported by two or more reads. The tcR package was used for downstream repertoire analysis, and clonotypes were matched across fractions by CDR3 nucleotide sequence plus V segment. VDJmatch was used to annotate antigen specificity against VDJdb, with one amino acid substitution in CDR3 permitted.

Material: PBMCs. The rearranged chain carries TRBV12-3 or TRBV12-4 and TRBJ2-1; perhaps TRBD1 is the D gene, with 5 bases matching. The sequence came from a woman between 18 and 30 years old in good health. For the CDR3, the sequence is CASSAMAKGITEQFF. The nucleotide sequence reads TGTGCCAGCAGTGCCATGGCCAAGGGGATCACTGAGCAGTTCTTC.